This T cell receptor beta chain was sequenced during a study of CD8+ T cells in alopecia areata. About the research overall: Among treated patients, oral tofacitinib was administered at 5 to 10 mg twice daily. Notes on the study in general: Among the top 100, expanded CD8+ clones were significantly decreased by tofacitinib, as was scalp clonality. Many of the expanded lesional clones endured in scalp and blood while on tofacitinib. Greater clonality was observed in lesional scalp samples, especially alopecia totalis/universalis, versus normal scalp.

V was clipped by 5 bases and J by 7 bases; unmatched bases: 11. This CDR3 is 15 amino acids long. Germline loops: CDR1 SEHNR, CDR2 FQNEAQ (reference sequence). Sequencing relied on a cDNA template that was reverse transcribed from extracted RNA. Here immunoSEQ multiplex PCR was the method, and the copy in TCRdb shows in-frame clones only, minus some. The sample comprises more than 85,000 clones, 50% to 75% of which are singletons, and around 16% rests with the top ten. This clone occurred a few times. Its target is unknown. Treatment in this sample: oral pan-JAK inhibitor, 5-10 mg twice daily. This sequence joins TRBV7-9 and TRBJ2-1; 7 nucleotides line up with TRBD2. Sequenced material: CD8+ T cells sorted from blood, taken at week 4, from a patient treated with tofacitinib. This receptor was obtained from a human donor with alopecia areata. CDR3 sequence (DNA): TGTGCCAGCAGCCCGGTGGCTAGCGGAAAGAATGAGCAGTTCTTC. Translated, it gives CASSPVASGKNEQFF.